This T cell receptor (beta chain) was sequenced during a study of patients and donors after allogeneic stem cell transplantation. The CDR3 runs to 16 residues. The germline V gene encodes CDR1 DFQATT and CDR2 SNEGSKA (reference sequence). V was pared by 0 bases and J by 3 bases, with 16 bases between. TCRdb reprocessed the RT-PCR reads via MiXCR and lists one record per CDR3 protein. The repertoire includes some 87,000 distinct CDR3 sequences, 40% to 60% of them detected once, and 50% to 75% sits in the top ten. Sequencing used blood, either unsorted or a sorted T cell fraction (not recorded which). The sequence was collected from a human donor who was either an allogeneic HSCT recipient or a stem cell or donor lymphocyte infusion donor (not recorded which). It is not recorded whose cells these are; they may come from a transplant donor. The rearrangement links TRBV20-1 to TRBJ2-3; the D gene could be TRBD1 or TRBD2 (6 bases each). CDR3 sequence reads: CSARDRRAGQTDTQYF. CDR3 bases: TGCAGTGCTAGAGATCGGAGGGCGGGACAAACAGATACGCAGTATTTT.